One sample yielded the 21 T cell receptor beta chains listed below, sequenced in a study of T cells in Graves' hyperthyroidism and ophthalmopathy. TCR beta CDR3 regions were amplified from RNA transcripts. First-round RT-PCR of the TCR CDR3 relied on the HTBI primer set. Using its own MiXCR run on the multiplex PCR reads, TCRdb lists one record per CDR3 protein. This sample carries about 550,000 distinct CDR3 sequences, around 21% of them seen once, and the ten largest clones take more than 20%. Source material: blood. The receptors derive from a man younger than 35 with Graves' hyperthyroidism.

The rearrangement uses TRBV11-1 and TRBJ2-5; the match to TRBD2 covers 7 bases. The germline gives CDR1 SGHAT, CDR2 FQDESV (reference sequence). The ends lost 1 base at V and 5 bases at J; junction bases unmatched: 16. The CDR3 is made up of 18 amino acids. CDR3 DNA sequence: TGTGCCAGCAGCTTAGTACTTCTTCTAGCGGCCAGCAGCGAGACCCAGTACTTC. Its translation is CASSLVLLLAASSETQYF.

About this clonotype: Given a much more abundant clone one base away, this may be a read error. This chain connects TRBV11-1 to TRBJ1-1, with D maybe TRBD1 (5 bases). CDR3 length equals 16 residues. CDR1 and CDR2 (germline): SGHAT, FQDESV (reference sequence). Here the CDR3 DNA reads TGTGCCAGCAGCTTATTGTCGTGGGGGGGGACCACTGATGCTTTCTTT. Translation: CASSLLSWGGTTDAFF. The variable domain in full, with the rest retrieved from reference TRBV11-1 and TRBJ1-1, is EAEVAQSPRYKITEKSQAVAFWCDPISGHATLYWYRQILGQGPELLVQFQDESVVDDSQLPKDRFSAERLKGVDSTLKIQPAELGDSAMYLCASSLLSWGGTTDAFFGQGTRLTVV.

A few counts support this clonotype. The chain carries TRBV5-1 and TRBJ2-5; D is unresolved. This CDR3 spans 14 amino acids. Trimming shortened V by 0 bases and J by 4 bases, and 10 bases separated the two germline ends. The germline V gene has CDR1 SGHRS and CDR2 YFSETQ. The CDR3: CASSLARAGETQYF. CDR3 nucleotide sequence: TGCGCCAGCAGCTTGGCTAGGGCAGGAGAGACCCAGTACTTC.

CDR3 bases: TGTGCCAGCAGCATAGGACAGGGGTATAGCAATCAGCCCCAGCATTTT. This sequence encodes CASSIGQGYSNQPQHF. The chain joins TRBV11-1 to TRBJ1-5; 9 bases are shared with TRBD1. V shed 5 bases, J shed 0 bases, and the junction held 5 bases outside the gene matches. This CDR3 comprises 16 residues. Per germline, CDR1 SGHAT and CDR2 FQDESV (reference sequence).

This clonotype appeared many times. V and J are TRBV5-1 and TRBJ1-2, with a weak D call TRBD1 (6 bases). The germline V gene encodes CDR1 SGHRS and CDR2 YFSETQ. The CDR3 has 17 residues. V was pared by 0 bases and J by 5 bases, with 20 bases between. The CDR3 nucleotides are TGCGCCAGCAGCTTGGAAGGGGGTGATTACCCGGGGTATGGCTACACCTTC. Protein product: CASSLEGGDYPGYGYTF. Variable domain in full (rest from reference TRBV5-1 and TRBJ1-2): KAGVTQTPRYLIKTRGQQVTLSCSPISGHRSVSWYQQTPGQGLQFLFEYFSETQRNKGNFPGRFSGRQFSNSRSEMNVSTLELGDSALYLCASSLEGGDYPGYGYTFGSGTRLTVV.

The gene calls are TRBV29-1 and TRBJ2-2, with D unclear. V lost 3 bases to trimming and J lost 3 bases, with 2 bases between them. The CDR3 is made up of 11 amino acids. CDR1 is SQVTM and CDR2 is ANQGSEA in the germline V gene. The CDR3 spells CSVDDTGELFF. CDR3 nucleotides: TGCAGCGTTGACGACACCGGGGAGCTGTTTTTT.

In this sample, this clonotype turned up a few times. The chain employs TRBV6-5 and TRBJ2-5, with D unresolved. V was cut by 0 bases and J by 1 base, with 12 bases left in between. There are 16 residues in the CDR3. CDR1 is MNHEY, CDR2 SVGAGI, per germline. In DNA, the CDR3 is TGTGCCAGCAGTTACTCGATCGGGCAGTTCCAAGAGACCCAGTACTTC. Residues: CASSYSIGQFQETQYF.

This clonotype has at least ten counts. This chain links TRBV30 with TRBJ2-2; no definite D call. The CDR3 length is 10 residues. Germline CDR1 reads GTSNPN; CDR2 reads SVGIG (reference sequence). Trimming removed 8 bases at V and 7 bases at J, with 8 bases between. CDR3 coding DNA: TGTGCCCTCAGTGACGGGGAGCTGTTTTTT. Translated, it gives CALSDGELFF.

This clonotype was seen only a few times. The rearrangement joins TRBV6-1 to TRBJ2-5; 10 bases line up with TRBD1. The CDR3 contains 16 residues. The V and J ends lost 5 bases and 2 bases, in that order; junction bases with no gene match: 8. Germline CDR1 is MNHNS and CDR2 is SASEGT. The CDR3 bases are TGTGCCAGCAGTCTCGGACAGGGGGTGGGACAAGAGACCCAGTACTTC. It yields the protein CASSLGQGVGQETQYF.

This clonotype showed up many times. The V gene is TRBV5-5, the J gene TRBJ1-2; TRBD1 matches 7 bases. The junction had 3 bases not matched to a gene; V was cut back by 4 bases and J by 3 bases. Germline CDR1 reads SGHKS; CDR2 reads YYEKEE (reference sequence). This CDR3 has 13 amino acids. In nucleotides, the CDR3 is TGTGCCAGCAGCCTGGGACAGTACTATGGCTACACCTTC. It is translated as CASSLGQYYGYTF.

This clonotype was detected a few times. This may be a read error, as it is one base from a much larger clone. This chain joins TRBV27 and TRBJ1-2; D uncertain. This CDR3 has 15 amino acids. V lost 0 bases and J 4 bases, leaving 12 bases between the germline ends. The germline CDR1 and CDR2 sequences are MNHEY and SMNVEV (reference sequence). The CDR3 DNA follows: TGTGCCAGCAGTTTATCGGCCGGCAGACTCTATGGCTACACCTTC. Translated: CASSLSAGRLYGYTF.

The chain's CDR3 is CASSTIRETQYF. Here the CDR3 DNA reads TGTGCCAGCAGCACAATTAGGGAGACCCAGTACTTC. The chain has TRBV7-8 and TRBJ2-5; no definite D call. CDR3 length: 12 residues. Trimming stripped 5 bases from V and 5 bases from J, with 9 bases between. Germline lookup yields CDR1 SGHVS and CDR2 FQNEAQ.

This clonotype was counted ten times or more. V gene TRBV5-1 combines with J gene TRBJ1-1; D not certain. This CDR3 is built from 14 residues. Germline V gene sequence: CDR1 SGHRS, CDR2 YFSETQ. V was pared by 6 bases and J by 1 base, with 13 bases between. CDR3 sequence: CASTTQTGNTEAFF. CDR3 DNA sequence: TGCGCCAGCACAACCCAAACGGGGAACACTGAAGCTTTCTTT.

This clonotype was recorded many times. The chain employs TRBV5-1 and TRBJ1-3, with D perhaps matching TRBD1 (5 bases). The germline gives CDR1 SGHRS, CDR2 YFSETQ. Deletions cut 0 bases from V and 0 bases from J, with 7 bases between. The CDR3 has 15 residues. This CDR3 is CASSLAGASGNTIYF. CDR3 bases: TGCGCCAGCAGCTTGGCTGGGGCCTCTGGAAACACCATATATTTT.

The chain carries TRBV5-1 and TRBJ2-2; 8 bases match TRBD2. Germline-derived CDR1 and CDR2 are SGHRS and YFSETQ. V shed 4 bases, J shed 3 bases, and the junction held 5 bases outside the gene matches. The CDR3 covers 15 residues. This CDR3 reads CASSQLTSDTGELFF. The CDR3 bases are TGCGCCAGCAGCCAACTGACTAGCGACACCGGGGAGCTGTTTTTT.

The V call is TRBV24-1, the J call TRBJ2-2, with TRBD2 identical over 7 bases. V gave up 7 bases and J gave up 2 bases; unmatched junction bases: 9. Germline V gene sequence: CDR1 KGHDR, CDR2 SFDVKD. The CDR3 loop spans 16 amino acids. The CDR3 here is CATRAGRTINTGELFF. In nucleotides, the CDR3 is TGTGCCACCAGGGCCGGGAGGACAATTAACACCGGGGAGCTGTTTTTT.

V and J are TRBV10-3 and TRBJ1-1, with 8 positions matching TRBD1. The CDR3 contains 13 residues. V gave up 7 bases and J gave up 4 bases; unmatched junction bases: 5. Germline CDR1 and CDR2: ENHRY and SYGVKD. CDR3 DNA sequence: TGTGCCATCAAACAGGGGGACGGCACTGAAGCTTTCTTT. Its protein is CAIKQGDGTEAFF.

This clonotype was seen more than once but under ten times. The J gene is TRBJ1-3, the V gene TRBV13; D not certain. The germline V and J ends were trimmed by 8 bases and 0 bases, with 14 bases remaining between them. The CDR3 is 15 amino acids. The germline gives CDR1 PRHDT, CDR2 FYEKMQ (reference sequence). The CDR3 region has the DNA TGTGCCAGCGGGAGGGCAGGCCTCTCTGGAAACACCATATATTTT. Amino acids: CASGRAGLSGNTIYF. Looking up the rest from reference TRBV13 and TRBJ1-3 gives the full variable domain: AAGVIQSPRHLIKEKRETATLKCYPIPRHDTVYWYQQGPGQDPQFLISFYEKMQSDKGSIPDRFSAQQFSDYHSELNMSSLELGDSALYFCASGRAGLSGNTIYFGEGSWLTVV.

This clonotype was observed a few times. This chain uses TRBV6-1 with TRBJ1-1; TRBD1 is a possible D gene (5 bases). The CDR3 extends over 11 amino acids. V lost 6 bases and J 8 bases, leaving 10 bases between the germline ends. Germline CDR1 and CDR2: MNHNS and SASEGT. The CDR3 DNA reads as TGTGCCAGCAGGACGACAGCGGAAGCTTTCTTT. It codes for CASRTTAEAFF.

The table lists this clonotype with many counts. The rearrangement joins TRBV11-2 to TRBJ1-3; D gene ambiguous. The CDR3 loop spans 12 amino acids. Germline-derived CDR1 and CDR2 are SGHAT and FQNNGV. V was shortened by 7 bases and J by 0 bases, with 4 bases between the two germline ends. CDR3 nucleotides: TGTGCCAGCACTATCTCTGGAAACACCATATATTTT. Amino acid sequence: CASTISGNTIYF.

This clonotype was detected ten times or more. The chain employs TRBV6-1 and TRBJ1-3, with D uncertain. Trimming took 6 bases from V and 0 from J, leaving 15 bases between them. This CDR3 has 16 residues. CDR1 MNHNS and CDR2 SASEGT come from the germline V gene. In DNA, the CDR3 is TGTGCCAGCAGCCCCCGACATTTCAGCTCTGGAAACACCATATATTTT. Translating gives CASSPRHFSSGNTIYF.